Presented here are 7 T cell receptor beta chains from one specimen sequenced in a study of shared clonotypes between healthy human individuals. Profiled with immunoSEQ multiplex PCR; TCRdb holds only in-frame clones, not every one. The sample has around 510,000 clones, just over 75% seen once. The sample was PBMCs. The receptors were sampled from a woman aged 40 to 55 in good health. Some clones in this sample may be carry-over from other donors' samples.

On this clone: This may be a read error, as it is one base from a much larger clone. CDR3: CASIEARTGKETQYF. The CDR3 coding sequence is TGTGCCAGCATCGAAGCCAGGACAGGGAAAGAGACCCAGTACTTC. This chain connects TRBV5-4 to TRBJ2-5, with 8 bases that match TRBD1. The CDR3 totals 15 residues. Losses at the gene ends were 6 bases for V and 3 bases for J; bases not matched to a gene: 10. Per germline, CDR1 SGHNT and CDR2 YYREEE (reference sequence). The entire variable domain, with the rest obtained from reference TRBV5-4 and TRBJ2-5, is as follows: ETGVTQSPTHLIKTRGQQVTLRCSSQSGHNTVSWYQQALGQGPQFIFQYYREEENGRGNFPPRFSGLQFPNYSSELNVNALELDDSALYLCASIEARTGKETQYFGPGTRLLVL.

This clone was detected once. J is TRBJ2-3 and V is TRBV5-1; 9 bases agree with TRBD2. V trimming: 0 bases; J trimming: 6 bases; junction bases outside the gene matches: 11. CDR3 length equals 17 residues. The germline CDR1 and CDR2 sequences are SGHRS and YFSETQ. DNA for the CDR3: TGCGCCAGCAGCTTGGCCATCGCCGCGGGAGGGCTTGATACGCAGTATTTT. Translating it yields CASSLAIAAGGLDTQYF. The full variable domain, its missing parts supplied by reference TRBV5-1 and TRBJ2-3, is KAGVTQTPRYLIKTRGQQVTLSCSPISGHRSVSWYQQTPGQGLQFLFEYFSETQRNKGNFPGRFSGRQFSNSRSEMNVSTLELGDSALYLCASSLAIAAGGLDTQYFGPGTRLTVL.

The gene calls are TRBV19 and TRBJ2-6; D is undetermined. The CDR3 contains 15 residues. CDR1 and CDR2 from the germline V gene are LNHDA and SQIVND (reference sequence). Deletions cut 1 base from V and 0 bases from J, with 4 bases between. CDR3 in amino acids: CASSIGTSGANVLTF. CDR3 nucleotides: TGTGCCAGTAGTATAGGTACCTCTGGGGCCAACGTCCTGACTTTC.

J is TRBJ2-1 and V is TRBV4-1; 8 nucleotides align to TRBD2. Germline V gives CDR1 MGHRA, CDR2 YSYEKL. This CDR3 region has 18 residues. V shed 0 bases and J 10 bases; nucleotides not matched to a gene: 17. The CDR3 reads CASSQEDMGWREVREQFF. The DNA for the CDR3 is TGCGCCAGCAGCCAAGAGGACATGGGATGGCGGGAGGTAAGGGAGCAGTTCTTC.

This clone was detected a few times. The V and J genes are TRBV7-8 and TRBJ2-1; 12 bases match TRBD1. Per the germline V gene, CDR1 is SGHVS and CDR2 is FQNEAQ. The CDR3 extends over 21 amino acids. Unmatched junction bases numbered 19, after V lost 0 bases and J lost 7 bases. The CDR3 sequence is CASSLASGTGGYERVVNEQFF. The CDR3 DNA reads TGTGCCAGCAGCTTAGCATCCGGGACAGGGGGCTATGAGCGGGTCGTGAATGAGCAGTTCTTC.

The chain couples TRBV7-8 to TRBJ2-3, with 10 bases identical to TRBD2. V lost 1 base and J lost 4; bases outside the gene matches: 5. There are 16 residues in the CDR3. Germline CDR1 and CDR2: SGHVS and FQNEAQ. In nucleotides, the CDR3 is TGTGCCAGCAGCTTAGTCCCAGCGGGGGGGGCAGATACGCAGTATTTT. As protein: CASSLVPAGGADTQYF. Variable domain in full (rest from reference TRBV7-8 and TRBJ2-3): GAGVSQSPRYKVAKRGQDVALRCDPISGHVSLFWYQQALGQGPEFLTYFQNEAQLDKSGLPSDRFFAERPEGSVSTLKIQRTQQEDSAVYLCASSLVPAGGADTQYFGPGTRLTVL.

The J gene is TRBJ1-5, the V gene TRBV28; 8 bases fit TRBD1. The trim removed 2 bases at V and 6 bases at J, leaving 6 bases unmatched. The germline V gene has CDR1 MDHEN and CDR2 SYDVKM. The CDR3 contains 15 residues. CDR3 DNA: TGTGCCAGCAGTTTAAGCGCAGGGGGCGGTCAGCCCCAGCATTTT. This encodes CASSLSAGGGQPQHF.